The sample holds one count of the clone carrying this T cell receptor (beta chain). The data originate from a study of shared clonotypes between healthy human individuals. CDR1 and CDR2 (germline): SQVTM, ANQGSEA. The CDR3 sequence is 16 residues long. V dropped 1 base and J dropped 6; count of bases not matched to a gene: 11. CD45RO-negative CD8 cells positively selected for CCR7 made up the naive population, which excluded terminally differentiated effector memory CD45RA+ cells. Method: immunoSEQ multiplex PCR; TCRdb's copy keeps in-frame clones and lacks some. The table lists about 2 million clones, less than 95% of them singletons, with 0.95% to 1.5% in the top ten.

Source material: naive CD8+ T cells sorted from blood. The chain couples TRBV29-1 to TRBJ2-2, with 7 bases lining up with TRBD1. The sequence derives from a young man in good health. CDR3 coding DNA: TGCAGCGTTGAAGGACGAGGGGACAGTCTTGCCGGGGAGCTGTTTTTT. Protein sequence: CSVEGRGDSLAGELFF.